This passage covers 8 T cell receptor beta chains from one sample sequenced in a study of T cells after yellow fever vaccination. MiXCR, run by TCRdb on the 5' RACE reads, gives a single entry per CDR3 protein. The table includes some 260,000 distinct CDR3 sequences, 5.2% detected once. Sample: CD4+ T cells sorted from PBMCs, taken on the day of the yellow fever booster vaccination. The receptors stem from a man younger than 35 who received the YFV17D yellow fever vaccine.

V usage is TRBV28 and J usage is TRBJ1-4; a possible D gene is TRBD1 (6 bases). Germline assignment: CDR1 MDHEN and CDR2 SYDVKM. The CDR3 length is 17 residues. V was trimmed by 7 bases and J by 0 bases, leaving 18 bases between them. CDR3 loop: CASKTGGGHTTNEKLFF. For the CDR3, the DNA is TGTGCCAGCAAAACCGGGGGCGGCCACACAACTAATGAAAAACTGTTTTTT.

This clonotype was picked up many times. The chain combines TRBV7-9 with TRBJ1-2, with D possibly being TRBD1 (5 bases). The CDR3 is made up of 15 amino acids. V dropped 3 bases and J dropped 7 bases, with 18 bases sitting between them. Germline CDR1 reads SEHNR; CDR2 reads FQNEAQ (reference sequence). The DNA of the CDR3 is TGTGCCAGCAGCTTGAGGGAACCAGGGACCGCTGGCTACACCTTC. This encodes CASSLREPGTAGYTF.

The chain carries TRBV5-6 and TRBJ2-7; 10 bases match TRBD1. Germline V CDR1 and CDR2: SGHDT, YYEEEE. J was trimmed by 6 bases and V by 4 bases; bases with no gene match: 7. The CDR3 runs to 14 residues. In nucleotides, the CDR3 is TGTGCCAGCAGCGCCCGGGACAGGGGTACCGAGCAGTACTTC. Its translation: CASSARDRGTEQYF.

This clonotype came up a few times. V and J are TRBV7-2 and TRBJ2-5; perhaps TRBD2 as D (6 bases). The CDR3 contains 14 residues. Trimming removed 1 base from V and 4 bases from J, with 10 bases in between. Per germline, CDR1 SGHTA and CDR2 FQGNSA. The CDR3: CASSLVAGRETQYF. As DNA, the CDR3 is TGTGCCAGCAGCTTAGTCGCGGGGAGAGAGACCCAGTACTTC.

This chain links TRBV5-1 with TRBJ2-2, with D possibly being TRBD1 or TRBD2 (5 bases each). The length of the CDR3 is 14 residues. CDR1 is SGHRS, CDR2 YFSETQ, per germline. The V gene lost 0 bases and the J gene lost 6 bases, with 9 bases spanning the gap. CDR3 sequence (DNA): TGCGCCAGCAGCTTGGTATTGGGGGCCGGGGAGCTGTTTTTT. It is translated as CASSLVLGAGELFF.

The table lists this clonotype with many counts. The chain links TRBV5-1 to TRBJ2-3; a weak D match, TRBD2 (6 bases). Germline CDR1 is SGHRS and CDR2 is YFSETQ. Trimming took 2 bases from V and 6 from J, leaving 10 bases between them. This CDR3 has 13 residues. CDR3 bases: TGCGCCAGCAGCTTCCCGGGGGATGATACGCAGTATTTT. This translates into CASSFPGDDTQYF.

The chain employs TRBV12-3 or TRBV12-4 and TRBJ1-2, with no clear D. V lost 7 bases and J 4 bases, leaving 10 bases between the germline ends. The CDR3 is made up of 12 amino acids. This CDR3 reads CASTLGSYGYTF. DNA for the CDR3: TGTGCCAGCACCCTAGGTAGCTATGGCTACACCTTC.

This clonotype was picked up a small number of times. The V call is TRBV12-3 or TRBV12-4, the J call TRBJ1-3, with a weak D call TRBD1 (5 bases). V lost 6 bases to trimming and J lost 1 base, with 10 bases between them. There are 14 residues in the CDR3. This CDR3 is CASRPAGSGNTIYF. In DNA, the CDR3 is TGTGCCAGCAGGCCGGCAGGGTCTGGAAACACCATATATTTT.